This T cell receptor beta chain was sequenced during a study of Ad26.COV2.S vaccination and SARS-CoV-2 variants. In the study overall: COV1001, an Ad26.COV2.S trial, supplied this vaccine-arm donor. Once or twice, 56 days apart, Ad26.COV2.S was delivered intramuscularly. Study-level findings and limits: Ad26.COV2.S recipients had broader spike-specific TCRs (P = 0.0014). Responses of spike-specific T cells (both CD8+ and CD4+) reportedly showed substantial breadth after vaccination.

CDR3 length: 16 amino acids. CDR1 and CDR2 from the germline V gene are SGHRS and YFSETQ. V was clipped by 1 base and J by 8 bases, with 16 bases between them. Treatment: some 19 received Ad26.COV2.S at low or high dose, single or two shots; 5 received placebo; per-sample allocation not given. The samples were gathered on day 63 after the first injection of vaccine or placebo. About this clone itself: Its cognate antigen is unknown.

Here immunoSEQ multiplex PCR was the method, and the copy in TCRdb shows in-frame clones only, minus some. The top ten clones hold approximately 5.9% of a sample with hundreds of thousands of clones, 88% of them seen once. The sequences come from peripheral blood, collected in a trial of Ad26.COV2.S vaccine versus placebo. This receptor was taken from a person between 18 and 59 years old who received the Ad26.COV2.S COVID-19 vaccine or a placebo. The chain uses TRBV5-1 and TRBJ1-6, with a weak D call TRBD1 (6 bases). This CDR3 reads CASSLTGNFGDSPLHF. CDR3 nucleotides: TGCGCCAGCAGCTTGACAGGGAATTTTGGAGATTCACCCCTCCACTTT.